Listed below are T cell receptor beta chains from one sample, sequenced in a study of control samples from healthy donors and cancer patients. Repertoires were generated with immunoSEQ multiplex PCR, while TCRdb's copy carries only in-frame clones and drops some. The table shows approximately 94,000 clones, with more than 85% occurring only once. Sample: blood. These receptors were collected from a woman in her forties or fifties in good health. Both conserved end residues are part of each CDR3. Fields, in order: J gene, V gene, clone size, D gene, CDR3 protein, CDR3 DNA. A D gene is named only where the DNA matches it firmly. Part of the rows lack a size; the others show once, few, many or a class for expanded clones.

TRBJ2-3 TRBV6-5 NA TRBD2 CASTGGGMDTQYF TGTGCCAGCACCGGCGGGGGGATGGATACGCAGTATTTT
TRBJ2-7 TRBV28 NA NA CASSFAARQYF TGTGCCAGCAGTTTCGCGGCGCGGCAGTACTTC
TRBJ2-7 TRBV28 NA NA CASSPLGRQDYEQYF TGTGCCAGCAGCCCTTTAGGGCGACAGGACTACGAGCAGTACTTC
TRBJ2-1 TRBV5-1 NA NA CASSPEGYNEQFF TGCGCCAGCAGCCCGGAGGGCTACAATGAGCAGTTCTTC
TRBJ2-7 TRBV27 NA TRBD1 CASSYPGQAPYEQYF TGTGCCAGCAGTTACCCGGGACAGGCTCCCTACGAGCAGTACTTC
TRBJ2-7 TRBV3-1/TRBV3-2 NA NA CASSQRRTTGTTGEQYF TGTGCCAGCAGCCAACGAAGGACGACAGGGACTACGGGCGAGCAGTACTTC
TRBJ2-7 TRBV2 NA NA CASSEYLDRVYEQYF TGTGCCAGCAGTGAATATCTGGACAGAGTCTACGAGCAGTACTTC
TRBJ1-2 TRBV5-5 NA NA CASSLAPERNYGYTF TGTGCCAGCAGCTTGGCCCCAGAGAGAAACTATGGCTACACCTTC
TRBJ1-2 TRBV6-5 few NA CASSYLGGGGYTF TGTGCCAGCAGTTACTTGGGGGGGGGTGGCTACACCTTC
TRBJ1-2 TRBV5-1 NA NA CASSPGDALSGYGYTF TGCGCCAGCAGCCCGGGGGACGCCTTATCTGGCTATGGCTACACCTTC
TRBJ2-1 TRBV9 NA TRBD2 CASSVGAGGLSEQFF TGTGCCAGCAGCGTGGGAGCGGGGGGGCTTAGTGAGCAGTTCTTC
TRBJ2-7 TRBV3-1/TRBV3-2 NA NA CASSQDVRRKYEQYF TGTGCCAGCAGCCAAGATGTACGCAGAAAATACGAGCAGTACTTC
TRBJ1-5 TRBV28 NA NA CASLYGGHSNQPQHF TGTGCCAGTCTTTATGGGGGCCATAGCAATCAGCCCCAGCATTTT
TRBJ1-1 TRBV7-2 NA TRBD1 CASSPIQGGYTEAFF TGTGCCAGCAGCCCAATTCAGGGGGGTTATACTGAAGCTTTCTTT
TRBJ1-2 TRBV5-4 NA NA CASSLPTGGYTF TGTGCCAGCAGCTTGCCGACGGGGGGCTACACCTTC
TRBJ1-1 TRBV18 NA TRBD1 CASSPGTGVANTEAFF TGTGCCAGCTCTCCCGGGACAGGGGTTGCGAACACTGAAGCTTTCTTT
TRBJ1-5 TRBV29-1 many TRBD1 CSVGDSRGYSNQPQHF TGCAGCGTTGGGGACAGCAGGGGCTATAGCAATCAGCCCCAGCATTTT
TRBJ2-1 TRBV7-9 NA NA CASSLRDLHYNEQFF TGTGCCAGCAGCTTAAGGGACCTCCACTACAATGAGCAGTTCTTC
TRBJ1-1 TRBV6-5 NA NA CASSYRWRGTEAFF TGTGCCAGCAGTTACAGGTGGAGGGGCACTGAAGCTTTCTTT
TRBJ1-1 TRBV2 NA NA CASRPPRGNTEAFF TGTGCCAGCAGACCCCCAAGGGGCAACACTGAAGCTTTCTTT
TRBJ1-2 TRBV12-3/TRBV12-4 NA NA CASRWQVRDGYTF TGTGCCAGCAGGTGGCAGGTCAGAGATGGCTACACCTTC
TRBJ2-2 TRBV19 NA TRBD2 CASSTGLAGAGELFF TGTGCCAGTAGTACGGGACTAGCGGGTGCCGGGGAGCTGTTTTTT
TRBJ1-1 TRBV7-2 NA TRBD1 CASSPQGVRHTEAFF TGTGCCAGCAGCCCTCAGGGGGTGAGGCACACTGAAGCTTTCTTT
TRBJ2-7 TRBV28 once TRBD2 CASNALGVAGFSYEQYF TGTGCCAGCAATGCCCTGGGGGTAGCGGGATTTTCCTACGAGCAGTACTTC
TRBJ1-6 TRBV7-2 NA NA CASSLEWASPLHF TGTGCCAGCAGCTTAGAATGGGCTTCACCCCTCCACTTT
TRBJ1-1 TRBV29-1 once TRBD1 CSARQGSSTEAFF TGCAGCGCCCGACAGGGGAGCTCCACTGAAGCTTTCTTT
TRBJ2-1 TRBV7-3 NA TRBD1 CASSLTRTGSKYNEQFF TGTGCCAGCAGCTTAACGAGGACAGGGTCCAAGTACAATGAGCAGTTCTTC
TRBJ2-2 TRBV19 NA NA CASRRAENTGELFF TGTGCCAGCCGGCGGGCGGAGAACACCGGGGAGCTGTTTTTT
TRBJ2-7 TRBV5-1 once TRBD2 CASSLDSGISYEQYF TGCGCCAGCAGCTTGGATAGCGGGATCTCCTACGAGCAGTACTTC
TRBJ2-1 TRBV29-1 NA NA CSVEDGADNEQFF TGCAGCGTTGAAGATGGGGCAGACAATGAGCAGTTCTTC
TRBJ1-3 TRBV13 NA NA CASSFTGRLGGNTIYF TGTGCCAGCAGCTTTACAGGGCGCCTTGGTGGAAACACCATATATTTT
TRBJ2-1 TRBV5-1 few NA CASSPLTGTLRDEQFF TGCGCCAGCAGCCCCCTCACCGGGACCCTCAGGGATGAGCAGTTCTTC
TRBJ1-3 TRBV6-6 NA NA CASTPEGPSGNTIYF TGTGCCAGCACCCCCGAGGGTCCTTCTGGAAACACCATATATTTT
TRBJ2-7 TRBV7-2 few TRBD1 CASEPGGRYEQYF TGTGCCAGCGAGCCAGGGGGTAGATACGAGCAGTACTTC
TRBJ2-1 TRBV28 NA TRBD2 CASRPSGSSYNEQFF TGTGCCAGCAGGCCAAGCGGGAGCTCCTACAATGAGCAGTTCTTC
TRBJ2-7 TRBV5-1 NA NA CASSLGAGEVSSSYEQYF TGCGCCAGCAGCTTGGGGGCAGGGGAGGTGTCCAGCTCCTACGAGCAGTACTTC
TRBJ1-2 TRBV5-1 NA TRBD1 CASSPRRDRATYTF TGCGCCAGCAGCCCCCGTCGGGACAGGGCCACTTACACCTTC
TRBJ2-7 TRBV6-5 NA TRBD1 CASSYSSPSGGYEQYF TGTGCCAGCAGTTACTCGAGTCCGTCAGGGGGCTACGAGCAGTACTTC
TRBJ1-1 TRBV2 NA NA CASSEVGHRVANTEAFF TGTGCCAGCAGTGAGGTCGGACACAGAGTAGCGAACACTGAAGCTTTCTTT
TRBJ2-6 TRBV7-6 NA NA CASSLVVGRASGANVLTF TGTGCCAGCAGCTTAGTAGTGGGCCGAGCCTCTGGGGCCAACGTCCTGACTTTC
TRBJ1-5 TRBV2 NA NA CASRFDRITSNSNQPQHF TGTGCCAGCAGGTTCGACAGGATAACATCCAATAGCAATCAGCCCCAGCATTTT
TRBJ1-3 TRBV19 NA NA CASSSRSSGNTIYF TGTGCCAGTAGTAGTCGAAGCTCTGGAAACACCATATATTTT
TRBJ1-5 TRBV19 NA NA CASSIGTVNQPQHF TGTGCCAGTAGTATAGGGACAGTGAATCAGCCCCAGCATTTT
TRBJ1-6 TRBV5-4 NA TRBD1 CASSYQGEPLHF TGTGCCAGCAGCTACCAGGGGGAACCCCTCCACTTT
TRBJ1-5 TRBV9 NA NA CASSVDRSDGADSNQPQHF TGTGCCAGCAGCGTTGACCGAAGTGACGGGGCTGATAGCAATCAGCCCCAGCATTTT
TRBJ1-2 TRBV5-1 NA NA CASSLVGLDGYTF TGCGCCAGCAGCTTGGTAGGGCTGGATGGCTACACCTTC
TRBJ2-3 TRBV6-1 NA TRBD1 CASSEGTGHTDTQYF TGTGCCAGCAGTGAAGGGACAGGGCACACAGATACGCAGTATTTT
TRBJ1-1 TRBV20-1 NA NA CSAGRGWVAFF TGCAGTGCTGGTAGGGGGTGGGTAGCTTTCTTT
TRBJ1-5 TRBV27 NA NA CASSLTQGNQPQHF TGTGCCAGCAGTCTGACCCAGGGCAATCAGCCCCAGCATTTT
TRBJ2-3 TRBV12-5 NA NA CASGFWQLGTDTQYF TGTGCTAGTGGTTTTTGGCAGCTTGGCACAGATACGCAGTATTTT
TRBJ1-4 TRBV2 NA TRBD1 CASSDRQGGEKLFF TGTGCCAGCAGTGATAGACAGGGGGGTGAAAAACTGTTTTTT